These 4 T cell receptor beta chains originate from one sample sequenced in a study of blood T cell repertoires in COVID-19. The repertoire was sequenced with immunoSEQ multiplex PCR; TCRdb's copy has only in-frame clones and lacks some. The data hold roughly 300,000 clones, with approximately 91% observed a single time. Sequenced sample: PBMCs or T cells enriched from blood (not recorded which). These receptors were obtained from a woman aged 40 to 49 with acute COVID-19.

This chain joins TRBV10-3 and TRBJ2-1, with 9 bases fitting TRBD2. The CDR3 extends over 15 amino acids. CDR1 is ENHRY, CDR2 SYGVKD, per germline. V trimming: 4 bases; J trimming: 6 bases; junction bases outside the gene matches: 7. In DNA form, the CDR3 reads TGTGCCATCAGTGGATTAGCGGGAGAACGCAATGAGCAGTTCTTC. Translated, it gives CAISGLAGERNEQFF.

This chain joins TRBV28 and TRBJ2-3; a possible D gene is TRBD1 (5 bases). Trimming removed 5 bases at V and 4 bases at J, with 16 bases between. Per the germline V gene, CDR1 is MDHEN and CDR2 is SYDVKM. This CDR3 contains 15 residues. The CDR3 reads CASSARGQGPDTQYF. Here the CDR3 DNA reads TGTGCCAGCAGTGCCCGAGGCCAGGGCCCAGATACGCAGTATTTT.

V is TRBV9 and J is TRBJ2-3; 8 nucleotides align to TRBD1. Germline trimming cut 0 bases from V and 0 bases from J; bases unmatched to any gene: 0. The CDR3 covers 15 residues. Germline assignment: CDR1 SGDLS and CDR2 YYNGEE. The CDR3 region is CASSVGDRSTDTQYF. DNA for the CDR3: TGTGCCAGCAGCGTAGGGGACAGGAGCACAGATACGCAGTATTTT. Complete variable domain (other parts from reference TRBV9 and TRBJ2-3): DSGVTQTPKHLITATGQRVTLRCSPRSGDLSVYWYQQSLDQGLQFLIQYYNGEERAKGNILERFSAQQFPDLHSELNLSSLELGDSALYFCASSVGDRSTDTQYFGPGTRLTVL.

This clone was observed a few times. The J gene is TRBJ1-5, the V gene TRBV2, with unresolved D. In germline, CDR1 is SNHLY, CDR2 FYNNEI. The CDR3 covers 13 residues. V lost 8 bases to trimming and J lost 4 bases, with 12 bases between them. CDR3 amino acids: CASCQQLNQPQHF. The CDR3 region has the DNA TGTGCCAGCTGTCAACAGCTTAATCAGCCCCAGCATTTT.